These 28 T cell receptor beta chains came from one sample sequenced in a study of cytomegalovirus exposure and HLA in healthy donors. The PCR made use of 60 Vbeta and 13 Jbeta primers. TCRdb's table, derived via immunoSEQ multiplex PCR, lists solely in-frame clones and lacks some. Of around 200,000 clones in the sample, about 89% were seen once. The specimen sequenced was PBMCs. The receptors come from a woman aged 18-29 years in good health and CMV-seronegative.

The chain carries TRBV19 and TRBJ2-7; D call uncertain. CDR3 length: 16 residues. Trimming took off 3 bases at V and 5 bases at J, with 20 bases between the two ends. Germline V gene sequence: CDR1 LNHDA, CDR2 SQIVND (reference sequence). CDR3 in DNA: TGTGCCAGTAGTATCCCCGGTTCAGAGGAGATTGACGAGCAGTACTTC. This encodes CASSIPGSEEIDEQYF. Full variable domain (rest looked up from reference TRBV19 and TRBJ2-7): DGGITQSPKYLFRKEGQNVTLSCEQNLNHDAMYWYRQDPGQGLRLIYYSQIVNDFQKGDIAEGYSVSREKKESFPLTVTSAQKNPTAFYLCASSIPGSEEIDEQYFGPGTRLTVT.

V is TRBV2 and J is TRBJ1-5, with D maybe TRBD1 (5 bases). V lost 4 bases, J lost 5 bases, and 12 bases lay in between. Per germline, CDR1 SNHLY and CDR2 FYNNEI. The CDR3 contains 14 residues. CDR3 coding DNA: TGTGCCAGCAGTGGGGCGACAGCAGATCAGCCCCAGCATTTT. Translating it yields CASSGATADQPQHF.

The chain carries TRBV19 and TRBJ1-2, with D hard to call. The germline gives CDR1 LNHDA, CDR2 SQIVND (reference sequence). Trimming removed 2 bases from V and 7 bases from J, with 17 bases in between. This CDR3 is built from 15 residues. The CDR3 sequence: CASSIQERGSFGYTF. CDR3 nucleotide sequence: TGTGCCAGTAGTATACAGGAGCGCGGGTCGTTTGGCTACACCTTC.

The gene calls are TRBV2 and TRBJ1-6, with D perhaps matching TRBD1 (5 bases). Trimming removed 3 bases at V and 7 bases at J, with 13 bases between. The V gene's germline CDR1 is SNHLY and CDR2 FYNNEI. CDR3 length: 15 amino acids. CDR3 in amino acids: CASSDQGTGNSPLHF. In nucleotides, the CDR3 is TGTGCCAGCAGTGATCAGGGAACGGGCAATTCACCCCTCCACTTT.

The chain carries TRBV9 and TRBJ2-5; possible D gene TRBD1, 5 bases. Germline values: CDR1 SGDLS, CDR2 YYNGEE. V dropped 0 bases and J dropped 4 bases, with 13 bases sitting between them. The CDR3 spans 15 residues. In DNA, the CDR3 is TGTGCCAGCAGCGTAGACTTAGGCAGGGCAGAGACCCAGTACTTC. It yields the protein CASSVDLGRAETQYF.

The chain combines TRBV7-9 with TRBJ2-7, with TRBD1 as a possible D gene (6 bases). This CDR3 comprises 13 residues. The ends were cut back, 5 bases at V and 5 bases at J, with 13 bases in the middle. Germline values: CDR1 SEHNR, CDR2 FQNEAQ (reference sequence). The CDR3 region is CASSEFKGDEQYF. CDR3 nucleotide sequence: TGTGCCAGCAGCGAATTTAAGGGGGACGAGCAGTACTTC.

The J gene is TRBJ2-5, the V gene TRBV19, with D perhaps matching TRBD1 (5 bases). Germline V gene data show CDR1 as LNHDA and CDR2 as SQIVND (reference sequence). V was cut by 9 bases and J by 4 bases, with 27 bases left in between. CDR3 length equals 17 residues. CDR3 in amino acids: CARRGPGLIGVGETQYF. In DNA, the CDR3 is TGTGCCAGAAGGGGCCCAGGGTTAATTGGCGTCGGAGAGACCCAGTACTTC.

The CDR3 is CASSVDGGQEGEAFF. CDR3 coding DNA: TGTGCCAGCAGCGTAGATGGGGGACAGGAGGGTGAAGCTTTCTTT. The V and J genes are TRBV9 and TRBJ1-1; 8 bases line up with TRBD1. V was pared by 0 bases and J by 7 bases, with 8 bases of the junction left unmatched. CDR1 is SGDLS and CDR2 is YYNGEE in the germline V gene. The CDR3 covers 15 residues.

This clone was seen a single time. J is TRBJ1-6 and V is TRBV19, with D tentatively TRBD1 (6 bases). The V gene's germline CDR1 is LNHDA and CDR2 SQIVND (reference sequence). The CDR3 is 16 amino acids. Deletions cut 4 bases from V and 9 bases from J, with 19 bases between. The CDR3 DNA reads as TGTGCCAGTAGTAGAAGGGACAATTTAAGTGGTTCACCCCTCCACTTT. Translating it yields CASSRRDNLSGSPLHF.

The V gene is TRBV15, the J gene TRBJ2-7, with D possibly being TRBD2 (6 bases). Per the germline V gene, CDR1 is LNHNV and CDR2 is YYDKDF (reference sequence). The CDR3 sequence is 15 residues long. V was shortened by 0 bases and J by 2 bases, with 11 bases between the two germline ends. The CDR3 DNA reads TGTGCCACCAGCAGAGAGGGACTTCCCGCCTACGAGCAGTACTTC. It translates to CATSREGLPAYEQYF.

The chain links TRBV25-1 to TRBJ2-2; no definite D call. The CDR3 runs 12 residues. Germline CDR1 MGHDK, CDR2 SYGVNS. Trimming cost V 10 bases and J 5 bases, with 11 bases left between them. The CDR3 sequence: CATTPGTGELFF. CDR3 in DNA: TGTGCCACCACCCCCGGGACCGGGGAGCTGTTTTTT.

V and J are TRBV4-2 and TRBJ2-5; 10 bases map to TRBD2. V lost 0 bases to trimming and J lost 3 bases; unmatched junction nucleotides: 1. CDR1 is LGHNA, CDR2 YNFKEQ, per germline. The CDR3 extends over 15 amino acids. The CDR3 is CASSQELAGKETQYF. Here the CDR3 DNA reads TGTGCCAGCAGCCAAGAACTAGCGGGAAAAGAGACCCAGTACTTC.

Regarding this clone: Other DNA sequences within the sample encode an identical CDR3. V and J are TRBV5-1 and TRBJ1-2; possibly TRBD1 for D (5 bases). This CDR3 comprises 13 residues. The V and J ends lost 0 bases and 10 bases respectively, with 13 bases between them. The germline V gene has CDR1 SGHRS and CDR2 YFSETQ. CDR3 DNA sequence: TGCGCCAGCAGCTTGGGGCAGGGACTTGACTACACCTTC. Translating it yields CASSLGQGLDYTF.

The chain has TRBV10-1 and TRBJ1-1; 7 bases match TRBD1. The CDR3 has 16 amino acids. The germline V gene encodes CDR1 WNHNN and CDR2 SYGVQD (reference sequence). The trim removed 2 bases at V and 0 bases at J, leaving 6 bases unmatched. The CDR3, as DNA: TGCGCCAGCAGTGAGACAGGGGCCAGTATGAACACTGAAGCTTTCTTT. Translated: CASSETGASMNTEAFF.

V gene TRBV10-3 combines with J gene TRBJ2-7, with 7 nucleotides matching TRBD2. Germline CDR1 is ENHRY and CDR2 is SYGVKD. Losses at the gene ends were 7 bases for V and 1 base for J; bases not matched to a gene: 10. The CDR3 contains 15 residues. DNA for the CDR3: TGTGCCATCACCAAAGCGAACGGGGGGTCCTACGAGCAGTACTTC. Encoded protein: CAITKANGGSYEQYF.

The chain employs TRBV9 and TRBJ1-3; D gene ambiguous. This CDR3 is built from 16 residues. The V end lost 4 bases, the J end lost 0 bases, and 14 bases lay between the germline ends. CDR1 is SGDLS, CDR2 YYNGEE, per germline. The CDR3 loop is CASSIGPRGSGNTIYF. The CDR3 region has the DNA TGTGCCAGCAGCATCGGGCCCCGGGGCTCTGGAAACACCATATATTTT.

CDR3 nucleotide sequence: TGTGCCAGCAGCGCCGGACTAGCGGGGGACACAGATACGCAGTATTTT. As protein: CASSAGLAGDTDTQYF. The rearrangement joins TRBV9 to TRBJ2-3; the match to TRBD2 covers 13 bases. V trimming: 3 bases; J trimming: 2 bases; junction bases outside the gene matches: 3. CDR3 length equals 16 residues. Looked up from germline, CDR1 is SGDLS and CDR2 is YYNGEE.

The chain has TRBV4-1 and TRBJ2-1, with 10 positions matching TRBD1. Germline V CDR1 and CDR2: MGHRA, YSYEKL. The V segment lost 2 bases and the J segment 15 bases; nucleotides outside the gene matches: 22. The CDR3 length is 18 residues. The CDR3 here is CASSQSRGGTGVASRWFF. CDR3 coding DNA: TGCGCCAGCAGCCAATCCCGAGGAGGGACAGGGGTTGCAAGTAGATGGTTCTTC.

The CDR3 sequence: CASSYNPGTGELFF. As DNA, the CDR3 is TGTGCCAGCAGTTACAATCCGGGGACCGGGGAGCTGTTTTTT. The chain joins TRBV6-5 to TRBJ2-2; D perhaps matches TRBD2 (5 bases). Germline assignment: CDR1 MNHEY and CDR2 SVGAGI. The V end lost 2 bases, the J end lost 5 bases, and 9 bases lay between the germline ends. The CDR3 length is 14 residues.

This clone was seen more than once but under ten times. J is TRBJ2-6 and V is TRBV9; D perhaps matches TRBD1 (7 bases). CDR1 is SGDLS and CDR2 is YYNGEE in the germline V gene. The V end was cut by 4 bases, the J end by 1 base, with 18 bases between. The CDR3 has 18 residues. CDR3 amino acids: CASSPGQGGISGANVLTF. The CDR3 DNA is TGTGCCAGCAGCCCTGGGCAGGGGGGTATTTCTGGGGCCAACGTCCTGACTTTC.

The chain employs TRBV6-5 and TRBJ1-1; the D gene is possibly TRBD1 (5 bases). V was pared by 2 bases and J by 6 bases, with 16 bases between. The CDR3 has 15 residues. Germline loops: CDR1 MNHEY, CDR2 SVGAGI. The CDR3 nucleotides are TGTGCCAGCAGTTACAGGGCCCGGGGGACCCCTGAAGCTTTCTTT. It specifies CASSYRARGTPEAFF.

The CDR3 sequence is CASSLVAGVGEQYF. The DNA of the CDR3 is TGTGCCAGCAGCTTAGTAGCGGGGGTGGGAGAGCAGTACTTC. The chain combines TRBV7-2 with TRBJ2-7, with TRBD2 matching 9 bases. CDR3 length equals 14 residues. Germline CDR1 is SGHTA and CDR2 is FQGNSA. V was pared by 1 base and J by 7 bases, with 5 bases of the junction left unmatched.

This chain uses TRBV7-9 with TRBJ1-4; D is unclear. V gave up 3 bases and J gave up 5 bases, with 13 bases separating them. Germline CDR1 and CDR2: SEHNR and FQNEAQ (reference sequence). The CDR3 consists of 15 residues. In DNA form, the CDR3 reads TGTGCCAGCAGCTTCTCTATGGTACCAAATGAAAAACTGTTTTTT. Its protein is CASSFSMVPNEKLFF.

A word on this clone: The same CDR3 also results from other DNA sequences found in this sample. The chain recombines TRBV7-9 with TRBJ2-7; 9 bases align to TRBD1. The CDR3 contains 14 residues. The germline V gene encodes CDR1 SEHNR and CDR2 FQNEAQ (reference sequence). V gave up 5 bases and J gave up 5 bases; unmatched junction bases: 7. CDR3 sequence: CASSQGTGSDEQYF. For the CDR3, the DNA is TGTGCCAGCAGCCAGGGGACAGGGAGCGACGAGCAGTACTTC.

The chain combines TRBV18 with TRBJ2-5; D uncertain. Between the trimmed V and J ends, which lost 6 bases and 2 bases, there was a span of 10 bases. The germline V gene has CDR1 KGHSH and CDR2 LQKENI. This CDR3 contains 13 residues. The CDR3 DNA is TGTGCCAGCTCCCAGTCTCAGCAAGAGACCCAGTACTTC. This encodes CASSQSQQETQYF.

This clone has only one observation. This chain links TRBV11-2 with TRBJ2-1, with 16 positions matching TRBD2. Germline trimming cut 1 base from V and 7 bases from J; bases unmatched to any gene: 1. Germline values: CDR1 SGHAT, CDR2 FQNNGV. There are 16 residues in the CDR3. The CDR3 bases are TGTGCCAGCAGCTTAGGGGGACTAGCGGGGGGGAATGAGCAGTTCTTC. Translation: CASSLGGLAGGNEQFF.

This chain joins TRBV6-1 and TRBJ1-1; TRBD1 might be the D (5 bases). CDR1 is MNHNS, CDR2 SASEGT, per germline. The CDR3 length is 15 residues. Trimming removed 2 bases at V and 4 bases at J, with 14 bases between. DNA for the CDR3: TGTGCCAGCAGTGAATTAAGAAGGGGTGGCACTGAAGCTTTCTTT. Residues: CASSELRRGGTEAFF.

The rearrangement uses TRBV10-3 and TRBJ1-4, with D perhaps TRBD1 (6 bases). The CDR3 runs to 17 residues. Germline V gene lookup returns CDR1 ENHRY and CDR2 SYGVKD. With 10 bases removed from V and 5 bases from J, the gap between germline ends came to 26 bases. CDR3 in amino acids: CATLKGSGLGGNEKLFF. CDR3 in DNA: TGTGCCACTTTGAAGGGTTCAGGACTAGGGGGAAATGAAAAACTGTTTTTT.